The rows below give T cell receptor beta chains drawn from one sample of a study of blood T cell repertoires in COVID-19. Produced via immunoSEQ multiplex PCR; TCRdb's table is partial and in-frame only. The sample has about 210,000 clones, approximately 91% seen once. The sample taken for sequencing was peripheral blood. The receptors here all came from a man aged 35-49 years with acute or convalescent COVID-19. The conserved cysteine and the conserved F or W are not part of the CDR3 here.

CDR3aa,v_gene
ASRGSRDSLNEKLF,TRBV2
ASSSQQGALGIQY,TRBV7-2
ASNSQGARTEAF,TRBV19
ASSHQQGTGELF,TRBV27
ASSLGGRISYNEQF,TRBV5-4
ASSLGVLPTEAF,TRBV5-5
ASSLGVGGRETQY,TRBV19
AISGFAGESGYT,TRBV10-3
ASTLTEGAGTGELF,TRBV5-1
ASSLLPTGELF,TRBV9
ASSRTGRAGQRELF,TRBV19
ASRVETNEKLF,TRBV6-5
ASSPHGGEAF,TRBV6-2/TRBV6-3
ASSSRRLVEAF,TRBV6-5
ASSLAGRGTEETQY,TRBV5-1
ASSLKFIGYYEQY,TRBV27
ASSVGPSGSAGELF,TRBV9
ASSEPSRAGFSRELF,TRBV6-1
ASSVMNTGELF,TRBV9
ASSRGTLGGVTEAF,TRBV4-1
ASSLIRDSGGALESETQY,TRBV5-1
ASTAYSLTGSYEQY,TRBV2
SARTGGGKLF,TRBV29-1
ASSIAGPGLVGHNEQF,TRBV19
ASSPHRGDTEAF,TRBV25-1
ASSQFDRNTEAF,TRBV3-1/TRBV3-2
ASSSTLYEQF,TRBV7-9
ASRFGPSGAF,TRBV12-2
ASREVAGEQY,TRBV12-3/TRBV12-4
ASSLGSDSYEQY,TRBV5-5
ASRIGTGFYEQY,TRBV10-2
ASSSLSGRATDTQY,TRBV7-2
ASSRKREGLLGQETQY,TRBV18
ASRPGGTDTQY,TRBV6-5
ASRGLQGSPYEQY,TRBV27
ASSTPEGSGNTIY,TRBV19
ASSLNRNTGELF,TRBV7-3
ASSQLGTSGNNEQF,TRBV3-1/TRBV3-2
ASSEGQSNQPQH,TRBV2
ASSQRDRVSTDTQY,TRBV4-3
ASSRLDYNEQF,TRBV3-1/TRBV3-2
ASSFGALNTGELF,TRBV28
ATSDWEGQGGSKYGYT,TRBV24-1